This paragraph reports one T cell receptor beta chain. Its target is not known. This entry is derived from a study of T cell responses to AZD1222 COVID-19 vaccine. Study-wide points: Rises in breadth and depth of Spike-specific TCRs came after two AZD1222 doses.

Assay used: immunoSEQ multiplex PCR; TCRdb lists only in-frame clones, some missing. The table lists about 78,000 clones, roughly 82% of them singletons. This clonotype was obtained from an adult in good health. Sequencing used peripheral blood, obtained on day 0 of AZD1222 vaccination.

CDR3 sequence: CASSLDSGYGYTF. The CDR3 DNA is TGCGCCAGCAGCTTGGACTCTGGCTATGGCTACACCTTC. V is TRBV5-1 and J is TRBJ1-2; no firm D call. Trimming stripped 0 bases from V and 4 bases from J, with 7 bases between. Germline assignment: CDR1 SGHRS and CDR2 YFSETQ. The CDR3 has 13 amino acids.